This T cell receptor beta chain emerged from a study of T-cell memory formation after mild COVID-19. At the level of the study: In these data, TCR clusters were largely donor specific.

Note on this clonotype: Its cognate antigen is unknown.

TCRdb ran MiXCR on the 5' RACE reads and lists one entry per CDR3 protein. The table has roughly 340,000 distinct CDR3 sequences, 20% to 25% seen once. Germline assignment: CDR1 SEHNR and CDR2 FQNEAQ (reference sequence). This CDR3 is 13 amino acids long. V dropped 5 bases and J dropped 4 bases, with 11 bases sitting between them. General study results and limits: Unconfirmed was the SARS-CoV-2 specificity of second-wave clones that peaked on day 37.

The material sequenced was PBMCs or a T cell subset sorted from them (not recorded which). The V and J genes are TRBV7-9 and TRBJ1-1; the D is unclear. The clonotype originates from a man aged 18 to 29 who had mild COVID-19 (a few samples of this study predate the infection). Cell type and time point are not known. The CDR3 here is CASSPSKSTEAFF. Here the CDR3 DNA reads TGTGCCAGCAGCCCCAGTAAGAGCACTGAAGCTTTCTTT.